A single sample gave rise to the 18 T cell receptor beta chains below, sequenced in a study of T cells in Graves' hyperthyroidism and ophthalmopathy. Using RNA transcripts as the source, TCR beta CDR3 regions were amplified. During a first-round RT-PCR of the TCR CDR3, the HTBI primer set was used. TCRdb fed the multiplex PCR reads into MiXCR, producing one record per CDR3 protein. The table lists under 450,000 distinct CDR3 sequences, 15% to 19% of them singletons, with less than 15% in the top ten. Sequences were obtained from blood. The receptors originated from a woman under 30 with Graves' hyperthyroidism.

V is TRBV19 and J is TRBJ1-5, with 7 bases that match TRBD1. CDR1 is LNHDA, CDR2 SQIVND, per germline (reference sequence). With V trimmed by 1 base and J by 5 bases, 5 bases remained unmatched. This CDR3 contains 15 residues. CDR3 protein: CASSIGGGVDQPQHF. The DNA of the CDR3 is TGTGCCAGTAGTATAGGAGGGGGCGTCGATCAGCCCCAGCATTTT.

This clonotype was picked up many times. The V call is TRBV28, the J call TRBJ2-1; D might be TRBD1 or TRBD2, each matching 6 bases. V was cut by 1 base and J by 7 bases, with 23 bases left in between. Germline CDR1 and CDR2: MDHEN and SYDVKM. This CDR3 contains 18 residues. DNA for the CDR3: TGTGCCAGCAGTTTATTGTGGGTGGGGGGCCCCCCGGGGAATGAGCAGTTCTTC. Its translation: CASSLLWVGGPPGNEQFF.

This clonotype has ten or more counts. V and J are TRBV11-3 and TRBJ2-7; D is unresolved. Trimming removed 1 base from V and 1 base from J, with 14 bases in between. Germline V gene sequence: CDR1 SGHNT, CDR2 YENEEA. The CDR3 contains 16 residues. The CDR3 DNA follows: TGTGCCAGCAGCTTAGTCCGACGACCCCGGTCCTACGAGCAGTACTTC. It translates to CASSLVRRPRSYEQYF.

This clonotype was observed at least ten times. An end of the junction differs from the germline gene, which may be a read error. The J gene is TRBJ2-7, the V gene TRBV7-7, with 15 bases matching TRBD2. The germline gives CDR1 SSHAT, CDR2 FNYEAQ (reference sequence). The CDR3 consists of 17 residues. The CDR3 protein is CASSSPGTSGRYYEQYF. CDR3 bases: TGTGCTAGCAGCTCGCCCGGGACTAGCGGGAGGTACTACGAGCAGTACTTC.

DNA for the CDR3: TGCGCCAGCAGCTTGACGGACGGGCAAGAGACCCAGTACTTC. Its translation: CASSLTDGQETQYF. The genes are TRBV5-1 and TRBJ2-5; D ambiguous. The V end lost 1 base, the J end lost 2 bases, and 9 bases lay between the germline ends. The CDR3 sequence is 14 residues long. Looked up from germline, CDR1 is SGHRS and CDR2 is YFSETQ.

This clonotype was seen at least ten times. The V call is TRBV7-8, the J call TRBJ1-5; 9 bases are shared with TRBD1. This CDR3 comprises 16 residues. Germline V gene data show CDR1 as SGHVS and CDR2 as FQNEAQ. V gave up 5 bases and J gave up 4 bases; unmatched junction bases: 9. The CDR3 reads CASSGPGQGRNQPQHF. In DNA, the CDR3 is TGTGCCAGCAGCGGACCGGGACAGGGTAGGAATCAGCCCCAGCATTTT. Full variable domain (remainder filled in from reference TRBV7-8 and TRBJ1-5): GAGVSQSPRYKVAKRGQDVALRCDPISGHVSLFWYQQALGQGPEFLTYFQNEAQLDKSGLPSDRFFAERPEGSVSTLKIQRTQQEDSAVYLCASSGPGQGRNQPQHFGDGTRLSIL.

In regard to this clonotype: A single base separates this from a much larger clone, so it may be a read error. V and J are TRBV5-1 and TRBJ2-2; 7 bases match TRBD1. CDR1 is SGHRS, CDR2 YFSETQ, per germline. This CDR3 is 17 amino acids long. V lost 3 bases, J lost 6 bases, and 14 bases stayed unmatched. The CDR3 protein is CASSSGTVSPESGELFF. Here the CDR3 DNA reads TGCGCCAGCAGCTCTGGGACAGTTTCTCCGGAGTCCGGGGAGCTGTTTTTT.

The chain has TRBV20-1 and TRBJ2-7, with D tentatively TRBD1 or TRBD2 (5 bases each). There are 15 residues in the CDR3. The V end was cut by 0 bases, the J end by 0 bases, with 12 bases between. CDR1 is DFQATT, CDR2 SNEGSKA, per germline (reference sequence). The CDR3 sequence is CSARDLGESSYEQYF. In DNA, the CDR3 is TGCAGTGCTAGAGATCTGGGGGAGAGCTCCTACGAGCAGTACTTC.

The table lists this clonotype with a few counts. The chain links TRBV11-3 to TRBJ1-1; D perhaps matches TRBD1 (5 bases). The CDR3 totals 15 residues. The germline V gene encodes CDR1 SGHNT and CDR2 YENEEA. The V gene lost 0 bases and the J gene lost 5 bases, with 13 bases spanning the gap. The CDR3 loop reads CASSLEGGKSTEAFF. CDR3 bases: TGTGCCAGCAGCTTAGAGGGGGGGAAGTCGACTGAAGCTTTCTTT.

The chain links TRBV2 to TRBJ2-1; D may be TRBD2 (5 bases). The V gene lost 1 base and the J gene lost 0 bases, with 10 bases spanning the gap. Germline V gives CDR1 SNHLY, CDR2 FYNNEI. The CDR3 covers 16 residues. Here the CDR3 reads CASSEVRLSSYNEQFF. CDR3 nucleotides: TGTGCCAGCAGTGAAGTTCGACTAAGCTCCTACAATGAGCAGTTCTTC. The whole variable domain, remainder taken from reference TRBV2 and TRBJ2-1, is EPEVTQTPSHQVTQMGQEVILRCVPISNHLYFYWYRQILGQKVEFLVSFYNNEISEKSEIFDDQFSVERPDGSNFTLKIRSTKLEDSAMYFCASSEVRLSSYNEQFFGPGTRLTVL.

The rearrangement links TRBV5-1 to TRBJ2-5, with D perhaps assigned TRBD1 or TRBD2 (5 bases each). The CDR3 contains 15 residues. The germline gives CDR1 SGHRS, CDR2 YFSETQ. Between the trimmed V and J ends, which lost 0 bases and 9 bases, there was a span of 18 bases. CDR3 sequence: CASSLVGTELESQYF. CDR3 DNA: TGCGCCAGCAGCTTGGTTGGGACGGAGCTTGAGTCCCAGTACTTC.

This clonotype was seen repeatedly, ten times or more. The chain joins TRBV27 to TRBJ2-2, with D tentatively TRBD1 or TRBD2 (5 bases each). Trimming cost V 3 bases and J 3 bases, with 5 bases left between them. CDR1 and CDR2 from the germline V gene are MNHEY and SMNVEV (reference sequence). The CDR3 runs to 13 residues. CDR3 amino acids: CASSLGDTGELFF. Here the CDR3 DNA reads TGTGCCAGCAGTTTGGGGGACACCGGGGAGCTGTTTTTT.

This clonotype showed up many times. The gene calls are TRBV28 and TRBJ1-5; TRBD1 matches 8 bases. Looked up from germline, CDR1 is MDHEN and CDR2 is SYDVKM. The V and J ends lost 6 bases and 4 bases, in that order; junction bases with no gene match: 11. This CDR3 comprises 16 residues. This CDR3 is CASSRGAGGRNQPQHF. Written as DNA, the CDR3 is TGTGCCAGCAGCCGCGGTGCAGGGGGCAGGAATCAGCCCCAGCATTTT.

This clonotype was detected many times. The chain is built from TRBV13 and TRBJ2-5; TRBD2 might be the D (6 bases). The CDR3 covers 15 residues. Germline CDR1 and CDR2: PRHDT and FYEKMQ (reference sequence). V was trimmed by 6 bases and J by 0 bases, leaving 14 bases between them. CDR3 coding DNA: TGTGCCAGCAGTCTAGGTAGCGGAGACCAAGAGACCCAGTACTTC. Its protein is CASSLGSGDQETQYF.

This clonotype was seen at least ten times. V and J are TRBV9 and TRBJ2-3, with 9 bases fitting TRBD2. Germline loops: CDR1 SGDLS, CDR2 YYNGEE. The CDR3 totals 16 residues. V was clipped by 5 bases and J by 2 bases; unmatched bases: 9. CDR3 region: CASSASTSGNTDTQYF. In nucleotides, the CDR3 is TGTGCCAGCAGTGCGTCGACTAGCGGCAACACAGATACGCAGTATTTT. Full variable domain (missing parts from reference TRBV9 and TRBJ2-3): DSGVTQTPKHLITATGQRVTLRCSPRSGDLSVYWYQQSLDQGLQFLIQYYNGEERAKGNILERFSAQQFPDLHSELNLSSLELGDSALYFCASSASTSGNTDTQYFGPGTRLTVL.

In this sample, this clonotype turned up many times. The chain uses TRBV28 and TRBJ1-4, with 12 bases fitting TRBD1. Losses at the gene ends were 6 bases for V and 7 bases for J; bases not matched to a gene: 9. The CDR3 has 16 residues. Germline V gene data show CDR1 as MDHEN and CDR2 as SYDVKM. DNA for the CDR3: TGTGCCAGCAGGGCAACCGGGACAGGGGGCCGTGAAAAACTGTTTTTT. It encodes CASRATGTGGREKLFF. Full variable domain (outside the CDR3, taken from reference TRBV28 and TRBJ1-4): DVKVTQSSRYLVKRTGEKVFLECVQDMDHENMFWYRQDPGLGLRLIYFSYDVKMKEKGDIPEGYSVSREKKERFSLILESASTNQTSMYLCASRATGTGGREKLFFGSGTQLSVL.

The rearrangement links TRBV12-3 or TRBV12-4 to TRBJ2-2; the match to TRBD2 covers 10 bases. The CDR3 has 15 amino acids. V shed 6 bases, J shed 5 bases, and the junction held 6 bases outside the gene matches. CDR3 amino acids: CASSPAGGPTGELFF. CDR3 sequence (DNA): TGTGCCAGCAGCCCAGCGGGAGGGCCAACCGGGGAGCTGTTTTTT.

This clonotype was seen ten or more times. This chain links TRBV20-1 with TRBJ1-2; D unresolved. CDR1 and CDR2 from the germline V gene are DFQATT and SNEGSKA (reference sequence). This CDR3 spans 13 amino acids. V was trimmed by 5 bases and J by 5 bases, leaving 15 bases between them. The CDR3 sequence is CSAPTAFEYGYTF. CDR3 bases: TGCAGTGCTCCTACAGCTTTCGAGTATGGCTACACCTTC.